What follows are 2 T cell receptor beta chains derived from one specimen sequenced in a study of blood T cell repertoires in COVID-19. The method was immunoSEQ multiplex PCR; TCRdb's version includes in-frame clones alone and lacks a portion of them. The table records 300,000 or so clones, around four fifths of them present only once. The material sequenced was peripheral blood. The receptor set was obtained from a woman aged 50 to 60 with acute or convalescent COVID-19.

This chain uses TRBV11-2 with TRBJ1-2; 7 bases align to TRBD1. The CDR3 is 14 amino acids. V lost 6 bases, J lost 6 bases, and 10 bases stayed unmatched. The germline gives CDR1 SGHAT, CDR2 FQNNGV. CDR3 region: CASSFTGVLDGYTF. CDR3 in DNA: TGTGCCAGCAGTTTTACAGGGGTATTGGATGGCTACACCTTC.

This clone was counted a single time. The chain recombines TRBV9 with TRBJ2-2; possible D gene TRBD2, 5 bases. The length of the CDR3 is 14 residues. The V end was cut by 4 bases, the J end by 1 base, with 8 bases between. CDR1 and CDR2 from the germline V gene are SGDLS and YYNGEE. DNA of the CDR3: TGTGCCAGCAGCCCACGGGGGAACACCGGGGAGCTGTTTTTT. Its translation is CASSPRGNTGELFF.